These T cell receptor beta chains were read from a single sample in a study of shared clonotypes between healthy human individuals. TCRdb's copy holds only in-frame clones and misses some; the assay was immunoSEQ multiplex PCR. The sample consists of about 960,000 clones, 60% to 85% of them appearing once. Sequencing was performed on memory CD4+ T cells sorted from blood. All receptors come from a man between 18 and 35 years old in good health. The CDR3 runs from the conserved cysteine through the conserved F or W. The D gene is left open where the match is weak. Not all rows give a size; the values are once, few, many and, for expanded clones, a class.

cdr3_length j_call clone_size d_call v_call cdr3_nt cdr3_aa
18 TRBJ2-1 NA NA TRBV5-6 TGTGCCAGCAGCTTGGTAGTTGGACAAGGGATGGTCTACAATGAGCAGTTCTTC CASSLVVGQGMVYNEQFF
13 TRBJ1-1 few NA TRBV7-3 TGTGCCAGCAGCCAACAGAGAAACACTGAAGCTTTCTTT CASSQQRNTEAFF
12 TRBJ1-3 NA NA TRBV18 TGTGCCAGCTCATTGGATGGAAACACCATATATTTT CASSLDGNTIYF
14 TRBJ1-4 NA NA TRBV6-5 TGTGCCAGCAGGCGCACTGCAACTAATGAAAAACTGTTTTTT CASRRTATNEKLFF
14 TRBJ2-7 NA NA TRBV6-5 TGTGCCAGCAGTTACTCGGCAGGTACCTACGAGCAGTACTTC CASSYSAGTYEQYF
15 TRBJ2-7 once TRBD1 TRBV5-1 TGCGCCAGCAGCGGCGGGACAGGGGAAGGCTACGAGCAGTACTTC CASSGGTGEGYEQYF
15 TRBJ2-2 NA TRBD1 TRBV10-3 TGTGCCATCAGTCCCCGGACAGGGGACACCGGGGAGCTGTTTTTT CAISPRTGDTGELFF
14 TRBJ2-7 NA NA TRBV5-6 TGTGCCAGCAGCTTGGATCAAAGGACGGGAGAGCAGTACTTC CASSLDQRTGEQYF
15 TRBJ2-1 many TRBD2 TRBV11-3 TGTGCCAGCAGCTTAGGCAGCGGGGGGTACAATGAGCAGTTCTTC CASSLGSGGYNEQFF
13 TRBJ2-5 NA NA TRBV5-1 TGCGCCAGCAGTTACAGTGGGGGAGAGACCCAGTACTTC CASSYSGGETQYF
13 TRBJ1-2 NA NA TRBV28 TGTGCCAGCAGTAACACCGCTAACTATGGCTACACCTTC CASSNTANYGYTF
12 TRBJ2-5 few NA TRBV12-5 TGTGCTAGTGGTTTGGCAGGGGAGACCCAGTACTTC CASGLAGETQYF
14 TRBJ2-2 NA NA TRBV7-9 TGTGCCAGCAGCAACCCCCCGAACACCGGGGAGCTGTTTTTT CASSNPPNTGELFF
16 TRBJ2-7 NA TRBD2 TRBV9 TGTGCCAGCAGCCCCCAGGGAGGGAAGTGGTCCTACGAGCAGTACTTC CASSPQGGKWSYEQYF
18 TRBJ1-5 NA NA TRBV25-1 TGTGCCAGCAGTCAAATCACCCCCCAACAGGGCTTCCCTCAGCCCCAGCATTTT CASSQITPQQGFPQPQHF
12 TRBJ1-4 NA NA TRBV28 TGTGCCAGCAGTGCGCCGGCGATAGGACTGTTTTTT CASSAPAIGLFF
15 TRBJ2-3 NA NA TRBV18 TGTGCCAGCTCACCAAGGAGCTCCGAGTCAGATACGCAGTATTTT CASSPRSSESDTQYF
13 TRBJ2-3 NA NA TRBV7-8 TGTGCCAGCCGGCTTCGTCGGACAGATACGCAGTATTTT CASRLRRTDTQYF
16 TRBJ2-7 NA TRBD2 TRBV14 TGTGCCAGCAGCCTCGGACTAGCGGGGGGGACCCACGAGCAGTACTTC CASSLGLAGGTHEQYF
14 TRBJ2-2 NA TRBD1 TRBV6-1 TGTGCCAGCAGTACGCGACAGGGCTTCGGGGAGCTGTTTTTT CASSTRQGFGELFF
12 TRBJ1-4 NA NA TRBV28 TGTGCCACCCGAGGGGAGCCCAAAAAACTGTTTTTT CATRGEPKKLFF
14 TRBJ2-7 NA TRBD1 TRBV6-6 TGTGCCAGCAGTTTGGACAGGGGGCCCTACGAGCAGTACTTC CASSLDRGPYEQYF